Sequencing of this T cell receptor beta chain was carried out in a study of graft-versus-host responses after intestinal transplantation. Study details: Each of the recipients got a multivisceral, liver-intestinal, or isolated intestinal transplant. The whole recipient group had anti-thymocyte globulin induction followed by tacrolimus and steroids for about three years. Study-level results: HvG clone declines early post-transplant were associated with peak circulating GvH levels. Marrow from the recipient contained GvH clones, some of which had appeared first in ileum or blood.

V lost 0 bases, J lost 11 bases, and 2 bases stayed unmatched. The CDR3 spans 12 residues. Germline V gene data show CDR1 as GTSNPN and CDR2 as SVGIG (reference sequence). Details on this clone: Its antigen is currently unknown.

The protocol was immunoSEQ multiplex PCR, while the TCRdb copy is restricted to in-frame clones and leaves out a portion. The data hold more than 95,000 clones, with about 90% observed a single time. The sample in question was unstimulated CD4+ T cells sorted from spleen or lymph node cells, obtained before intestinal transplant. J is TRBJ2-1 and V is TRBV30, with 9 nucleotides matching TRBD2. The source is a human donor who received an intestinal transplant. This CDR3 is CAWSVSGGKQFF. CDR3 nucleotide sequence: TGTGCCTGGAGTGTTAGCGGGGGAAAGCAGTTCTTC.